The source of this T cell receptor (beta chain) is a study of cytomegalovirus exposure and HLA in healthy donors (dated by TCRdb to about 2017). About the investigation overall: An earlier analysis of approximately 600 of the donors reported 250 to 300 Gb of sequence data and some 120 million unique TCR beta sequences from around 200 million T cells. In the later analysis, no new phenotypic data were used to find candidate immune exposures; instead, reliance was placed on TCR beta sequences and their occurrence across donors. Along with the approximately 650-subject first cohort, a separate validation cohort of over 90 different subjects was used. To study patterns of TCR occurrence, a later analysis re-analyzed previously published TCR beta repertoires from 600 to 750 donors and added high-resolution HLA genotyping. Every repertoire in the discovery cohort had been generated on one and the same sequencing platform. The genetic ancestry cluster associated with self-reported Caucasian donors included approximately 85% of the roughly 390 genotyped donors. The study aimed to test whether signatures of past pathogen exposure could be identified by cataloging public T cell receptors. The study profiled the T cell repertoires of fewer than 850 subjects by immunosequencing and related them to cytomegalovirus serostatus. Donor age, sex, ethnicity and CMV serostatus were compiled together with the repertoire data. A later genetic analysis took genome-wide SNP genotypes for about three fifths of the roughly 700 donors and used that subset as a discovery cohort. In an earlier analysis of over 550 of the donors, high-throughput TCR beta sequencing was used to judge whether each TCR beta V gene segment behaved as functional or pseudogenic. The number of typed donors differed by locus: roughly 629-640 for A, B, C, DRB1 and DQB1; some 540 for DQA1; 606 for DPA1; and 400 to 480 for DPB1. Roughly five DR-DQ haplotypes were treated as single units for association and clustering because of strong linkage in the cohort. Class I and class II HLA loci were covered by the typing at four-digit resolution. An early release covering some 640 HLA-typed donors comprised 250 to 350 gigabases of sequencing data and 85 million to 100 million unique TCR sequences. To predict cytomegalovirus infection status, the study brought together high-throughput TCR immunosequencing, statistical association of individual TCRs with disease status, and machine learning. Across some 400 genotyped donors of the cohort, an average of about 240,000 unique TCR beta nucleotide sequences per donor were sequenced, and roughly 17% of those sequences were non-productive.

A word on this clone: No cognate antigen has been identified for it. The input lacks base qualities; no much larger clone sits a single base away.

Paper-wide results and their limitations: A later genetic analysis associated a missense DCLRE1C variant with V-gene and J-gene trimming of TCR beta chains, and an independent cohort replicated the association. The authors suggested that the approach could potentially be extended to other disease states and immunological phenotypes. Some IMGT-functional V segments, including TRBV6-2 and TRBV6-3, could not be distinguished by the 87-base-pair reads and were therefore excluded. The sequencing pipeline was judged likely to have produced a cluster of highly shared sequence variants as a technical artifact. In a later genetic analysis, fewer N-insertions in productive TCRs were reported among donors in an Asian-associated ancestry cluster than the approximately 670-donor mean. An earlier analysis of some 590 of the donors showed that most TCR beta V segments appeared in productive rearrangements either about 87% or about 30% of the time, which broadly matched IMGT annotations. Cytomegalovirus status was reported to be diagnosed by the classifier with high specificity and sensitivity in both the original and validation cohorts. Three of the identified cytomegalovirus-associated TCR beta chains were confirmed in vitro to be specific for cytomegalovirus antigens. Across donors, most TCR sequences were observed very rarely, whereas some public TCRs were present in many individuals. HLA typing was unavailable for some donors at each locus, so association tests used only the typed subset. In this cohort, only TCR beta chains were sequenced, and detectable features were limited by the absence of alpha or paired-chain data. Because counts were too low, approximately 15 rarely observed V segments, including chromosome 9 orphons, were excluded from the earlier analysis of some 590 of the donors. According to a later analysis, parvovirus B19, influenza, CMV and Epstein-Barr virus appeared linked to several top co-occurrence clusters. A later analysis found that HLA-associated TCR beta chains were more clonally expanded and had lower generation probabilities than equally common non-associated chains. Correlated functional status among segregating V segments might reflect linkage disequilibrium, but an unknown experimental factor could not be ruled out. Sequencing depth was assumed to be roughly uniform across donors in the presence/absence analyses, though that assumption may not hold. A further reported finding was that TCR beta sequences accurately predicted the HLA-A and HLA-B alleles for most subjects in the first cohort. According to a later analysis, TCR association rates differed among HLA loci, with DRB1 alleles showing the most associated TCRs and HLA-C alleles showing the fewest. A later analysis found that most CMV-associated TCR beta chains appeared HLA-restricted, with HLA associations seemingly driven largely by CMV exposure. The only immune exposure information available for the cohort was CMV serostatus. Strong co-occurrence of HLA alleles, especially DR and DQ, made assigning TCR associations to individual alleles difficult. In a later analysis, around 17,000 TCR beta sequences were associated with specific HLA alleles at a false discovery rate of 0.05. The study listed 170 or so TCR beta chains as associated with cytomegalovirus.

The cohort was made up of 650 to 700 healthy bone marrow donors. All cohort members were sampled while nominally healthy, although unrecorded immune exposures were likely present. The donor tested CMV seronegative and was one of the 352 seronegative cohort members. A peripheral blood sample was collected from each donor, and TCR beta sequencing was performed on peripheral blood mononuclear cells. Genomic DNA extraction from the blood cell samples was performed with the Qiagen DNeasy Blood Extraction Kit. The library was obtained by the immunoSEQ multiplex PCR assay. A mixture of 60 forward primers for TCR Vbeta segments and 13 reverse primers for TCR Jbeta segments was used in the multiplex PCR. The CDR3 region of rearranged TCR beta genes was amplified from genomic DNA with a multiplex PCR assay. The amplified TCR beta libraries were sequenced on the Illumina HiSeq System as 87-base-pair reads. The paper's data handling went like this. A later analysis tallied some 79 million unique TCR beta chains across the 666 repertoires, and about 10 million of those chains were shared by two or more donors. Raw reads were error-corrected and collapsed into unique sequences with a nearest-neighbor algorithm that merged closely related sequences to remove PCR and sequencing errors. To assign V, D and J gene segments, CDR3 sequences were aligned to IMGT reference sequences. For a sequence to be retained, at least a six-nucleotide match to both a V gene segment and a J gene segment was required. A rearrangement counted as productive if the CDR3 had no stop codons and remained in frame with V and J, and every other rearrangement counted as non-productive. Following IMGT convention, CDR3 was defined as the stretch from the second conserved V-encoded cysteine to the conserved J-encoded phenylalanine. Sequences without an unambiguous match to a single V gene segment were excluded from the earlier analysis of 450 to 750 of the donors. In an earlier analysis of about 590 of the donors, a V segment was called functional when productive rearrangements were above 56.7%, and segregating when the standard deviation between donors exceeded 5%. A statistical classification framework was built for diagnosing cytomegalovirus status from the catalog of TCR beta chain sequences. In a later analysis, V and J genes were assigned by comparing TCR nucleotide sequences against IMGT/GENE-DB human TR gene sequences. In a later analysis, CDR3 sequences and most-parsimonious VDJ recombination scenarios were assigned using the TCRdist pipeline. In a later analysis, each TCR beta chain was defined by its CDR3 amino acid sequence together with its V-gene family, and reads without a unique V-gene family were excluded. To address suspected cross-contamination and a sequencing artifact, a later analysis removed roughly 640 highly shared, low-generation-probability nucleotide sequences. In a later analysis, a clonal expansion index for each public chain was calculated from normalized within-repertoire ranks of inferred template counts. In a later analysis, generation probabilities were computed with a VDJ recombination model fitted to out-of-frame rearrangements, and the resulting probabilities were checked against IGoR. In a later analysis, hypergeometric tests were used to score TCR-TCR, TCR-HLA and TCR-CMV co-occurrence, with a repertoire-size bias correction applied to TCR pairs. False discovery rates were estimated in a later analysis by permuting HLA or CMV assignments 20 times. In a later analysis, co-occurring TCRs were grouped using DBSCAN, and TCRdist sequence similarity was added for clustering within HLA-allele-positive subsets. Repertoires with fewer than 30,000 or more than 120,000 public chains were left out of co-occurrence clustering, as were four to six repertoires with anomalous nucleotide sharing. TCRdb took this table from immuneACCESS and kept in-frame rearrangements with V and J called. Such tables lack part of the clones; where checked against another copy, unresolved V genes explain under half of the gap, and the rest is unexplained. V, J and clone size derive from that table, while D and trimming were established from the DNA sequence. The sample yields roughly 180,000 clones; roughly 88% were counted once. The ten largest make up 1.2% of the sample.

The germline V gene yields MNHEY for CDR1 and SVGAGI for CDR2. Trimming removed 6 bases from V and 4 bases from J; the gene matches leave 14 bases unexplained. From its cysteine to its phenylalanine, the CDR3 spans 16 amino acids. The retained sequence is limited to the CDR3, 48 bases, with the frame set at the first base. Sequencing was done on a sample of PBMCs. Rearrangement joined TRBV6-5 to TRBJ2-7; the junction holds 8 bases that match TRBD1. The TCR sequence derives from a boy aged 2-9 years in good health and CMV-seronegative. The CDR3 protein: CASSYNRGRGLYEQYF. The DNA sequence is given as TGTGCCAGCAGCTACAACCGGGGCAGGGGGCTATACGAGCAGTACTTC.